This T cell receptor beta chain was recorded in a study of shared clonotypes between healthy human individuals. Only in-frame clones appear in the TCRdb table, and some are missing; sequencing was by immunoSEQ multiplex PCR. Among approximately 500,000 clones listed, 60% to 85% were seen once. Germline values: CDR1 MGHRA, CDR2 YSYEKL. The ends were cut back, 0 bases at V and 2 bases at J, with 15 bases in the middle. The CDR3 is 17 amino acids. The J gene is TRBJ2-3, the V gene TRBV4-1; D is unclear. The sequence was collected from a woman in her thirties or forties in good health. Some clones in this sample may be carry-over from other donors' samples. What was sequenced was PBMCs. CDR3 region: CASSQDPGVDTTDTQYF. CDR3 DNA sequence: TGCGCCAGCAGCCAAGATCCCGGCGTGGATACCACAGATACGCAGTATTTT.